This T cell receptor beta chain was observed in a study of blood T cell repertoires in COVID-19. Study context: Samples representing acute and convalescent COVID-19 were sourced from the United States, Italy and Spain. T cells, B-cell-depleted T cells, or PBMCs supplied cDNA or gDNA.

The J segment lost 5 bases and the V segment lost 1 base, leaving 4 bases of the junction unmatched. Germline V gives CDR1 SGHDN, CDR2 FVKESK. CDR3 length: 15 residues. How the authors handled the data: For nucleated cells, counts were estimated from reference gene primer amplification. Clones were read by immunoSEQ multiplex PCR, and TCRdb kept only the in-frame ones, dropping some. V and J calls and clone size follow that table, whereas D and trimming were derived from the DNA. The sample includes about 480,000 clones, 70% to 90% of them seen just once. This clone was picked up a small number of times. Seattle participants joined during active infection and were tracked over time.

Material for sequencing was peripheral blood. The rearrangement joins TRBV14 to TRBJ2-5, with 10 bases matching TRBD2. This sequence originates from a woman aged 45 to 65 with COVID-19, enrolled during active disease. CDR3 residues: CASSQVLAGVETQYF. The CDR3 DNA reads TGTGCCAGCAGCCAAGTTCTAGCGGGGGTGGAGACCCAGTACTTC.